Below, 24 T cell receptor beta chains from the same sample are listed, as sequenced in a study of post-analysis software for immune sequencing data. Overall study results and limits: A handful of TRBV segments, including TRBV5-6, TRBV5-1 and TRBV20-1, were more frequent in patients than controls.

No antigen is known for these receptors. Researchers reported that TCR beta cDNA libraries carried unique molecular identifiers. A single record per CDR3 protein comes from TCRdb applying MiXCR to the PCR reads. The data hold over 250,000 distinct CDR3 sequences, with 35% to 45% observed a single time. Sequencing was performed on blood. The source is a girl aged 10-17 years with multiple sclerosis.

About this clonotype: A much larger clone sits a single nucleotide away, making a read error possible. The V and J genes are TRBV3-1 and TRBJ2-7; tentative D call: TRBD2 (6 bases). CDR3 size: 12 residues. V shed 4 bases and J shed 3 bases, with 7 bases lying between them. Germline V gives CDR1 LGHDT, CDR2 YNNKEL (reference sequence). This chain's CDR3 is CASSREDYEQYF. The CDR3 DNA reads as TGTGCCAGCAGCCGGGAGGACTACGAGCAGTACTTC.

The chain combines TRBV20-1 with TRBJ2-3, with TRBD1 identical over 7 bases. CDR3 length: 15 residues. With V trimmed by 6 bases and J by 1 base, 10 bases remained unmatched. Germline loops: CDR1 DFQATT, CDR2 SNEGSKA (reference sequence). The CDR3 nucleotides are TGCAGTGCGCCAGGGGGTAATCTTGGCACAGATACGCAGTATTTT. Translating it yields CSAPGGNLGTDTQYF.

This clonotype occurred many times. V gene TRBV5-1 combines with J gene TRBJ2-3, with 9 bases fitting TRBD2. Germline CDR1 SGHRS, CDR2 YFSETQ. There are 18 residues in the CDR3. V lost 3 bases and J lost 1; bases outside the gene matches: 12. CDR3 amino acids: CASSSSGVTPWGTDTQYF. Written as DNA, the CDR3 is TGCGCCAGCAGCTCTAGCGGGGTTACACCTTGGGGCACAGATACGCAGTATTTT.

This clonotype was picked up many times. As DNA, the CDR3 is TGCAGTGCCATCGCTTCAGGGAGCTCCTATAATTCACCCCTCCACTTT. Residues: CSAIASGSSYNSPLHF. The chain has TRBV20-1 and TRBJ1-6, with D possibly matching TRBD1 (5 bases). This CDR3 has 16 residues. Trimming pared 6 bases from V and 0 bases from J, leaving 15 bases between. Germline CDR1 reads DFQATT; CDR2 reads SNEGSKA (reference sequence).

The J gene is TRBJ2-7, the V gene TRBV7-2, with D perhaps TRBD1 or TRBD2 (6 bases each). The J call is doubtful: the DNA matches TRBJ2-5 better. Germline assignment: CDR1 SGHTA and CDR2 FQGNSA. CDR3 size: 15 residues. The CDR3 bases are TGTGCCAGCAGCAGCCTAAGGGGGGCAGAAGAGACCCAGTACTTC. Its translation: CASSSLRGAEETQYF.

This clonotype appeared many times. CDR3 sequence (DNA): TGTGCCAGCAGTGAATATAGCGGGGGGCTCGTCGAGCAGTTCTTC. It translates to CASSEYSGGLVEQFF. The chain couples TRBV2 to TRBJ2-1; 10 bases map to TRBD2. V was clipped by 2 bases and J by 10 bases; unmatched bases: 8. This CDR3 spans 15 amino acids. Germline lookup yields CDR1 SNHLY and CDR2 FYNNEI.

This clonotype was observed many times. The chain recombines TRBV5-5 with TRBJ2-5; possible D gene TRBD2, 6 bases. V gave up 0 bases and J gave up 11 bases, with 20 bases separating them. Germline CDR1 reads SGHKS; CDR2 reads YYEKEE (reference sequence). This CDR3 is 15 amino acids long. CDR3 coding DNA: TGTGCCAGCAGCTTGGACGGAGGGGTAAACTACGGGCAGTACTTC. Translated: CASSLDGGVNYGQYF.

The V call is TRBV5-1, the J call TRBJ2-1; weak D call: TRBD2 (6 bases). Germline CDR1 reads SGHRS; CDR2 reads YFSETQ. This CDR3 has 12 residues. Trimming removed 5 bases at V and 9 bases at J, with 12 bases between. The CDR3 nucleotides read TGCGCCAGCAGGGAGGGGAATGGTGAGCAGTTCTTC. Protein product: CASREGNGEQFF.

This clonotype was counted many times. Written as DNA, the CDR3 is TGTGCCAGCAGCCCAGGACTACCACAAGAGACCCAGTACTTC. It is translated as CASSPGLPQETQYF. The chain uses TRBV7-9 and TRBJ2-5; perhaps TRBD2 as D (6 bases). Germline CDR1 and CDR2: SEHNR and FQNEAQ (reference sequence). Trimming pared 5 bases from V and 2 bases from J, leaving 12 bases between. This CDR3 is 14 amino acids long.

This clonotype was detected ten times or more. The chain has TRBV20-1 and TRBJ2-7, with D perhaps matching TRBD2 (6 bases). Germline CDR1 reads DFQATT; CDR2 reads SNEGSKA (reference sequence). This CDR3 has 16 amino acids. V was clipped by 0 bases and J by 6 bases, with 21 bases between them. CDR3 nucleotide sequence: TGCAGTGCTAGAGATCCTGGCTGGGACTCCGGTTCCGAGCAGTACTTC. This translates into CSARDPGWDSGSEQYF.

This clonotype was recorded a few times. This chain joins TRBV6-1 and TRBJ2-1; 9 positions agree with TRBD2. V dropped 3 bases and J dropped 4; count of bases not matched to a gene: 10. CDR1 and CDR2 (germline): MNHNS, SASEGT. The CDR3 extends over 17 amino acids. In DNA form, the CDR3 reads TGTGCCAGCAGTGAGCTAACTAGCGGGTCCATTTACAATGAGCAGTTCTTC. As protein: CASSELTSGSIYNEQFF.

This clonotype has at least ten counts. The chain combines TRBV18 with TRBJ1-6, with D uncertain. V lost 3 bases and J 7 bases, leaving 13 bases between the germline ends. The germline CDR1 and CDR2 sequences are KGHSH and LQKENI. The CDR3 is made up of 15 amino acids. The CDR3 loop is CASSPLEFPNSPLHF. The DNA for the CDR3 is TGTGCCAGCTCACCTCTCGAGTTCCCGAATTCACCCCTCCACTTT. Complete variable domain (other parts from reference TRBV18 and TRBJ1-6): NAGVMQNPRHLVRRRGQEARLRCSPMKGHSHVYWYRQLPEEGLKFMVYLQKENIIDESGMPKERFSAEFPKEGPSILRIQQVVRGDSAAYFCASSPLEFPNSPLHFGNGTRLTVT.

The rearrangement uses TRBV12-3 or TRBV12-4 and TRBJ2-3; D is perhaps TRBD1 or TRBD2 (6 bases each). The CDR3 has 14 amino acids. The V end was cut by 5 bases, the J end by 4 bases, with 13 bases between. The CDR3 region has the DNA TGTGCCAGCAGTCTAGGGGGGAAAGCAGATACGCAGTATTTT. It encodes CASSLGGKADTQYF.

In nucleotides, the CDR3 is TGTGCCAGCAGCTCTCCGGGACCAGCGGGAGATGAGCAGTACTTC. Translation gives CASSSPGPAGDEQYF. This chain joins TRBV7-3 and TRBJ2-5; 8 bases align to TRBD2. The CDR3 contains 15 residues. Germline V lookup: CDR1 SGHTA, CDR2 FQGTGA. Unmatched junction bases numbered 15, after V lost 4 bases and J lost 11 bases.

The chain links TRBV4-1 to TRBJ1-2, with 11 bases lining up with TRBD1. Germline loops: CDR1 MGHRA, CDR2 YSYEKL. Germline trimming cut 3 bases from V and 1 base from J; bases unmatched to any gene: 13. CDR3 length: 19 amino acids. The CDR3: CASSHLTGTGGSFNYGYTF. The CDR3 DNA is TGCGCCAGCAGCCATTTGACCGGGACAGGGGGTTCGTTTAACTATGGCTACACCTTC.

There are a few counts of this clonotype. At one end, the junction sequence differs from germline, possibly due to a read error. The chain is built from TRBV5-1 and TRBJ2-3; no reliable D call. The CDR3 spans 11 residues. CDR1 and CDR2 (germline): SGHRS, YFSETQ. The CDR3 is CVSSLKNTQYF. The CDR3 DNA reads TGCGTCAGCAGCTTAAAGAATACGCAGTATTTT.

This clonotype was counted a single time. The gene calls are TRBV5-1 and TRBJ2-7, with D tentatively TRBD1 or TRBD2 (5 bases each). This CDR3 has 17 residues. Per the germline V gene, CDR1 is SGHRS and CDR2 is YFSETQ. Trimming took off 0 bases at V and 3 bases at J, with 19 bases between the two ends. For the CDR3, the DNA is TGCGCCAGCAGCTTGGGAGGGACCATCTGGGGCTTCTACGAGCAGTACTTC. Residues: CASSLGGTIWGFYEQYF.

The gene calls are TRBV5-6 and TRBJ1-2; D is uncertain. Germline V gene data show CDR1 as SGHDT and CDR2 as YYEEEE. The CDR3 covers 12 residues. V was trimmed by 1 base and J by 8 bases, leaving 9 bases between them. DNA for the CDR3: TGTGCCAGCAGCTTGAATGGGGAAGGCTACACCTTC. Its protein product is CASSLNGEGYTF.

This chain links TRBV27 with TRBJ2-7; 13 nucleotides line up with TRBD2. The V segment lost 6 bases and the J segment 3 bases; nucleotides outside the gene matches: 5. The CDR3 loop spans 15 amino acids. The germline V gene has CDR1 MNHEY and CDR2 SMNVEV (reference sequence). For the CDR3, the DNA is TGTGCCAGCAGATCACTAGCGGGAGGGTTCTACGAGCAGTACTTC. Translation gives CASRSLAGGFYEQYF.

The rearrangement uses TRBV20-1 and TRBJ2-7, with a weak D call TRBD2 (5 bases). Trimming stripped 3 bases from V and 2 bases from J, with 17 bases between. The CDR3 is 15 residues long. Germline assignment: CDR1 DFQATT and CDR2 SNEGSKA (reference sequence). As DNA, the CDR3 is TGCAGTGCTAGGTCGGAACGGGGTCCCCCCTACGAGCAGTACTTC. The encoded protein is CSARSERGPPYEQYF.

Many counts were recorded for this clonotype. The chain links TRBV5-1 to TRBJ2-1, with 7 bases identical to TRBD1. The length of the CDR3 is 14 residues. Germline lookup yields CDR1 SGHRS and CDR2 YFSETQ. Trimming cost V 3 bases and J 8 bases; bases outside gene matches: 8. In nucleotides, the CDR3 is TGCGCCAGCAGCTCTATTTATCAGGGGGATGAGCAGTTCTTC. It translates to CASSSIYQGDEQFF.

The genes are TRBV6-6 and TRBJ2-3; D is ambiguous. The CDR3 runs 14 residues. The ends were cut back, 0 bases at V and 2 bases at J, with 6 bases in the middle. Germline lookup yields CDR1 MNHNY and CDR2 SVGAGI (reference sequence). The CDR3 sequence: CASSYSRTTDTQYF. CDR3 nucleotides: TGTGCCAGCAGTTACTCGAGGACCACAGATACGCAGTATTTT.

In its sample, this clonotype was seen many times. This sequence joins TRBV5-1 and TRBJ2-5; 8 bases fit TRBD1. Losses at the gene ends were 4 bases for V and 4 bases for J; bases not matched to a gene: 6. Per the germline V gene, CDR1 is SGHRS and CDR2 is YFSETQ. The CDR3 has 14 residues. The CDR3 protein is CASSSKQGGETQYF. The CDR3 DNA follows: TGCGCCAGCAGCAGCAAACAGGGGGGAGAGACCCAGTACTTC.

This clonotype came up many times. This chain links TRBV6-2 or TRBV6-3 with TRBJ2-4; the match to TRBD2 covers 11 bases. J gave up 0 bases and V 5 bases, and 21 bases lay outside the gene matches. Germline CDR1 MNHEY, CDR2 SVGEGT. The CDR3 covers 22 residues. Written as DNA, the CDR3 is TGTGCCAGCAGTAAACAACTAGCGGGAGACGGCCGGAGGGCCCGAGCCAAAAACATTCAGTACTTC. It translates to CASSKQLAGDGRRARAKNIQYF.